Each of the 2 T cell receptor beta chains below was sequenced from the same sample in a study of T cell changes during pregnancy in multiple sclerosis. Libraries were prepared by immunoSEQ multiplex PCR; TCRdb keeps only in-frame clonotypes and omits some of them. Among approximately 44,000 clones listed, 80% to 95% were seen once. The input for sequencing was CD4+ T cells from peripheral blood mononuclear cells, taken before pregnancy. These receptors were collected from a female donor with multiple sclerosis, enrolled in a pregnancy study.

The chain has TRBV7-3 and TRBJ2-7; 9 bases are a match to TRBD1. Germline CDR1 reads SGHTA; CDR2 reads FQGTGA. CDR3 length equals 14 residues. V was pared by 1 base and J by 6 bases, with 4 bases of the junction left unmatched. CDR3 nucleotides: TGTGCCAGCAGCTTAAACCGACAGGGGGGCGAGCAGTACTTC. Protein product: CASSLNRQGGEQYF.

The V call is TRBV18, the J call TRBJ1-1, with D perhaps matching TRBD1 (5 bases). Germline CDR1 KGHSH, CDR2 LQKENI. The CDR3 loop spans 14 amino acids. V dropped 2 bases and J dropped 4 bases, with 11 bases sitting between them. The CDR3: CASSPKGLGTEAFF. The CDR3 nucleotides read TGTGCCAGCTCACCAAAGGGGCTGGGCACTGAAGCTTTCTTT.